A single T cell receptor (beta chain) is shown here with its context. This sample is part of a study of blood T cell repertoires in COVID-19. About the research overall: Acute and convalescent COVID-19 samples came from the United States, Italy and Spain. PBMCs, B-cell-depleted T cells, or T cells provided the cDNA or gDNA that made up the material.

Trimming cost V 8 bases and J 5 bases, with 9 bases left between them. In germline, CDR1 is LNHDA, CDR2 SQIVND (reference sequence). This CDR3 comprises 11 residues. Under the authors' procedure: It was from reference gene primer amplification that nucleated cell counts were estimated. Repertoires were generated with immunoSEQ multiplex PCR, while TCRdb's copy carries only in-frame clones and drops some. V and J calls and clone size follow that table, whereas D and trimming were derived from the DNA. The sample holds 20,000 to 30,000 clones, 70% to 90% seen once. The sample comprised peripheral blood. This TCR was recovered from a man between 65 and 85 years old with acute or convalescent COVID-19. The V gene is TRBV19, the J gene TRBJ1-1; D is ambiguous. The DNA for the CDR3 is TGTGCCAGTGGGGAGGAGACTGAAGCTTTCTTT. Its protein is CASGEETEAFF.